The 14 T cell receptor beta chains below were found in one sample sequenced in a study of cytomegalovirus exposure and HLA in healthy donors. The table came from immunoSEQ multiplex PCR; TCRdb's copy has only in-frame clones and leaves some out. Of roughly 300,000 clones in the sample, 87% are singletons; the top ten hold 0.95% to 1.5%. What was sequenced was PBMCs. Receptor source: a woman aged 30 to 39 in good health and CMV-seropositive.

Concerning this clone: The sample carries other DNA sequences with the same CDR3. The J gene is TRBJ1-2, the V gene TRBV6-1; D is undetermined. With 3 bases removed from V and 5 bases from J, the gap between germline ends came to 10 bases. Germline values: CDR1 MNHNS, CDR2 SASEGT. The length of the CDR3 is 13 residues. CDR3 sequence reads: CASSEQGDYGYTF. The CDR3 DNA reads TGTGCCAGCAGTGAGCAAGGTGATTATGGCTACACCTTC.

The chain couples TRBV20-1 to TRBJ1-2, with 7 bases aligning to TRBD1. Looked up from germline, CDR1 is DFQATT and CDR2 is SNEGSKA (reference sequence). CDR3 length equals 10 residues. The CDR3 coding sequence is TGCAGCGGGACAGACTATGGCTACACCTTC. Protein product: CSGTDYGYTF.

The CDR3 protein is CASSSETGSSGSPLHF. In DNA form, the CDR3 reads TGCGCCAGCAGCTCCGAGACAGGGAGCTCGGGATCACCCCTCCACTTT. The V and J genes are TRBV5-1 and TRBJ1-6; TRBD1 matches at 7 bases. Per germline, CDR1 SGHRS and CDR2 YFSETQ. V gave up 3 bases and J gave up 10 bases; unmatched junction bases: 13. The CDR3 loop spans 16 amino acids.

V usage is TRBV19 and J usage is TRBJ1-6; the match to TRBD1 covers 7 bases. The CDR3 runs to 16 residues. The V and J ends lost 6 bases and 11 bases, in that order; junction bases with no gene match: 16. From germline, CDR1 is LNHDA and CDR2 SQIVND (reference sequence). Written as DNA, the CDR3 is TGTGCCAGTAGGGAAGAGACAGGGCTGCTTACTGCACCCCTCCACTTT. Translated, it gives CASREETGLLTAPLHF. Full variable domain (remainder filled in from reference TRBV19 and TRBJ1-6): DGGITQSPKYLFRKEGQNVTLSCEQNLNHDAMYWYRQDPGQGLRLIYYSQIVNDFQKGDIAEGYSVSREKKESFPLTVTSAQKNPTAFYLCASREETGLLTAPLHFGNGTRLTVT.

This rearrangement joins TRBV7-8 to TRBJ2-3; TRBD2 matches 9 bases. The germline gives CDR1 SGHVS, CDR2 FQNEAQ. Trimming at V came to 4 bases and at J to 4 bases, leaving 6 bases not matched to a gene. This CDR3 has 15 residues. The CDR3 DNA reads TGTGCCAGCAGCTCCTTAGCGGGAGCAGCAGATACGCAGTATTTT. This encodes CASSSLAGAADTQYF.

The count of this clone is one. The chain employs TRBV6-6 and TRBJ2-7; D ambiguous. The CDR3 extends over 15 amino acids. Germline values: CDR1 MNHNY, CDR2 SVGAGI (reference sequence). V was cut by 2 bases and J by 0 bases, with 11 bases left in between. The CDR3, as DNA: TGTGCCAGCAGTTACGCGGCGGAGAGCTCCTACGAGCAGTACTTC. Translated, it gives CASSYAAESSYEQYF.

The chain joins TRBV6-6 to TRBJ2-7; TRBD2 agrees at 7 bases. Germline loops: CDR1 MNHNY, CDR2 SVGAGI (reference sequence). J lost 1 base, V lost 2 bases, and 2 bases had no gene match. The CDR3 is 14 residues long. The CDR3 sequence is CASSYAGESYEQYF. The CDR3 DNA sequence: TGTGCCAGCAGTTACGCGGGGGAGTCCTACGAGCAGTACTTC.

This clone was recorded once. This chain uses TRBV7-2 with TRBJ2-2; a weak D match, TRBD2 (5 bases). This CDR3 is built from 15 residues. V lost 5 bases, J lost 4 bases, and 14 bases lay in between. Germline V gene sequence: CDR1 SGHTA, CDR2 FQGNSA. The CDR3 spells CASSPPGRGTGELFF. CDR3 DNA: TGTGCCAGCAGCCCTCCGGGCCGGGGCACCGGGGAGCTGTTTTTT.

This clone was counted once. The chain is built from TRBV10-3 and TRBJ2-7, with a possible D match to TRBD1 (5 bases). Germline-derived CDR1 and CDR2 are ENHRY and SYGVKD. V was clipped by 3 bases and J by 6 bases, with 15 bases between them. The CDR3 consists of 14 residues. CDR3 nucleotides: TGTGCCATCAGTGATAGAATCCAGGGCGGCGAGCAGTACTTC. Translated: CAISDRIQGGEQYF.

V usage is TRBV7-7 and J usage is TRBJ2-7; perhaps TRBD1 as D (6 bases). V was trimmed by 5 bases and J by 2 bases, leaving 13 bases between them. Germline loops: CDR1 SSHAT, CDR2 FNYEAQ (reference sequence). The CDR3 sequence is 14 residues long. CDR3: CASSTGQPPYEQYF. The CDR3 nucleotides read TGTGCCAGCAGCACAGGACAGCCGCCCTACGAGCAGTACTTC. Combining the CDR3 with reference TRBV7-7 and TRBJ2-7 gives the whole variable domain GAGVSQSPRYKVTKRGQDVTLRCDPISSHATLYWYQQALGQGPEFLTYFNYEAQPDKSGLPSDRFSAERPEGSISTLTIQRTEQRDSAMYRCASSTGQPPYEQYFGPGTRLTVT.

The rearrangement links TRBV7-7 to TRBJ2-7; no clear D gene. Germline CDR1 SSHAT, CDR2 FNYEAQ (reference sequence). This CDR3 has 13 amino acids. Trimming removed 2 bases from V and 3 bases from J, with 8 bases in between. CDR3 sequence reads: CASSLHANYEQYF. Written as DNA, the CDR3 is TGTGCCAGCAGCTTACACGCGAACTACGAGCAGTACTTC. Combining the CDR3 with reference TRBV7-7 and TRBJ2-7 gives the whole variable domain GAGVSQSPRYKVTKRGQDVTLRCDPISSHATLYWYQQALGQGPEFLTYFNYEAQPDKSGLPSDRFSAERPEGSISTLTIQRTEQRDSAMYRCASSLHANYEQYFGPGTRLTVT.

The V call is TRBV15, the J call TRBJ2-7, with D unresolved. The CDR3 totals 14 residues. Germline assignment: CDR1 LNHNV and CDR2 YYDKDF (reference sequence). Deletions cut 0 bases from V and 3 bases from J, with 9 bases between. The CDR3 loop reads CATSRDQHVYEQYF. The DNA for the CDR3 is TGTGCCACCAGCAGAGATCAACATGTCTACGAGCAGTACTTC.

The rearrangement links TRBV7-6 to TRBJ1-3, with D unresolved. This CDR3 has 15 residues. V lost 3 bases to trimming and J lost 1 base, with 10 bases between them. Germline-derived CDR1 and CDR2 are SGHVS and FNYEAQ. The CDR3 sequence: CASSFRPFSGNTIYF. Written as DNA, the CDR3 is TGTGCCAGCAGCTTTAGACCGTTTTCTGGAAACACCATATATTTT.

The sample holds a few counts of this clone. This sequence joins TRBV11-2 and TRBJ2-7; D is uncertain. Per germline, CDR1 SGHAT and CDR2 FQNNGV. The CDR3 contains 13 residues. Trimming left V 3 bases short and J 7 bases short, with 13 bases between. CDR3 loop: CASSFSRPGEQYF. The CDR3 DNA is TGTGCCAGCAGCTTTTCCAGGCCGGGTGAGCAGTACTTC.